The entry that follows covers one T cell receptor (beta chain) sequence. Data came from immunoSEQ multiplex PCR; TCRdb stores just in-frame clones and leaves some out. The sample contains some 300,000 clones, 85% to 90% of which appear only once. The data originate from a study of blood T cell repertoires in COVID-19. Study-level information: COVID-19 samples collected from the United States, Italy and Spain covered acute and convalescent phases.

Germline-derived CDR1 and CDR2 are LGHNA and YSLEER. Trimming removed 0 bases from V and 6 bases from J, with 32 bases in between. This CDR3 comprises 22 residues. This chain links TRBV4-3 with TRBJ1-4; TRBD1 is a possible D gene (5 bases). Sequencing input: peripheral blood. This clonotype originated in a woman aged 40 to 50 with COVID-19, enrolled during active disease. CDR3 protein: CASSQEVPRGAGLGPRYEKLFF. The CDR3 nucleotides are TGCGCCAGCAGCCAAGAGGTCCCAAGGGGCGCCGGATTAGGTCCGAGATATGAAAAACTGTTTTTT.